The entry below gives a single T cell receptor (beta chain) sequence along with its context. This sample is part of a study of cytomegalovirus exposure and HLA in healthy donors. Germline V gene sequence: CDR1 LNHDA, CDR2 SQIVND (reference sequence). The CDR3 has 13 residues. Trimming pared 8 bases from V and 11 bases from J, leaving 19 bases between. Primers: 60 Vbeta forward and 13 Jbeta reverse. Generated by immunoSEQ multiplex PCR, the TCRdb table keeps only in-frame clones and is missing some. Here the sample spans 150,000 to 200,000 clones, around 80% being singletons. The receptor comes from a woman aged 45-59 years in good health and CMV-seropositive. This rearrangement joins TRBV19 to TRBJ2-1; tentative D call: TRBD2 (7 bases). The specimen was PBMCs. This CDR3 is CASFQGGGSKQFF. CDR3 in DNA: TGTGCCAGTTTTCAAGGGGGGGGCAGTAAGCAGTTCTTC.